This TCR beta chain comes out of a study of CD8 T cells in ankylosing spondylitis. A quantitative 5'-RACE method, one with molecular barcodes, was used to make TCR beta libraries. TCRdb independently ran MiXCR on the 5' RACE reads; one entry per CDR3 protein. Among roughly 350,000 distinct CDR3 sequences listed, less than 10% were seen once. This clonotype occurred many times. What it binds is not known. Study conclusions and caveats: CD8+ disease-linked clones were present at relatively low frequencies in blood. Seemingly characteristic of ankylosing spondylitis blood was a TCR beta motif consisting of eight highly homologous variants.

The sample taken for sequencing was blood, either unsorted or a sorted T cell fraction (not recorded which). The TCR sequence derives from a male donor with ankylosing spondylitis.

CDR3 nucleotides: TGCAGTGCTAGAAGGACTCGAGAGACCGGGGAGCTGTTTTTT. Translation gives CSARRTRETGELFF. The chain joins TRBV20-1 to TRBJ2-2; D may be TRBD2 (5 bases). The length of the CDR3 is 14 residues. Deletions cut 2 bases from V and 5 bases from J, with 12 bases between. Germline-derived CDR1 and CDR2 are DFQATT and SNEGSKA (reference sequence).